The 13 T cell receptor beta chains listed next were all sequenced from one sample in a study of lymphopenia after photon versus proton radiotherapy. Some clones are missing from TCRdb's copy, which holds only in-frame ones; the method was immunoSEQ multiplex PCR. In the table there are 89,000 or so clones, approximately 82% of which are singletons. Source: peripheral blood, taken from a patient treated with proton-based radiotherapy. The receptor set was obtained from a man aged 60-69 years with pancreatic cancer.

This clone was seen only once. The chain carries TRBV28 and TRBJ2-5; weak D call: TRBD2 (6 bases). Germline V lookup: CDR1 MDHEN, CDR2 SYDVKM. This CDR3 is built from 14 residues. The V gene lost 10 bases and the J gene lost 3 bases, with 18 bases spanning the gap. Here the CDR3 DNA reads TGTGCCACCAAAAGAGGAGGGACGGAAGAGACCCAGTACTTC. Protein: CATKRGGTEETQYF.

The CDR3 DNA follows: TGTGCCAGCAGCGAACAACTCGGGACAGGGAAAGAGACCCAGTACTTC. It encodes CASSEQLGTGKETQYF. The chain combines TRBV14 with TRBJ2-5, with 9 nucleotides matching TRBD1. Germline trimming cut 5 bases from V and 3 bases from J; bases unmatched to any gene: 10. This CDR3 spans 16 amino acids. The germline V gene has CDR1 SGHDN and CDR2 FVKESK.

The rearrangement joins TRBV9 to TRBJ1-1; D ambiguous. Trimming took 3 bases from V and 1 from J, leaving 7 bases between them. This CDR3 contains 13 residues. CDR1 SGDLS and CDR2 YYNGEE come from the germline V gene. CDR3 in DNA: TGTGCCAGCAGCGAAGTGGGGAACACTGAAGCTTTCTTT. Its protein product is CASSEVGNTEAFF.

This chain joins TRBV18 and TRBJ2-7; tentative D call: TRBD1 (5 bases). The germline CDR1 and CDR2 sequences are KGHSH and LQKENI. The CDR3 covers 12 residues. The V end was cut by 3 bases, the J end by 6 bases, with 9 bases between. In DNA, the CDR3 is TGTGCCAGCTCACCCAGGGTCCTCGAGCAGTACTTC. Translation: CASSPRVLEQYF.

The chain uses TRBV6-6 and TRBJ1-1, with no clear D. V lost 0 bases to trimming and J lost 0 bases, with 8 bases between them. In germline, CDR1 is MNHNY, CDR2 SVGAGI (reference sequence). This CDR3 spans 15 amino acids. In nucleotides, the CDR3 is TGTGCCAGCAGTTACTCAGGGAACCTGAACACTGAAGCTTTCTTT. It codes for CASSYSGNLNTEAFF.

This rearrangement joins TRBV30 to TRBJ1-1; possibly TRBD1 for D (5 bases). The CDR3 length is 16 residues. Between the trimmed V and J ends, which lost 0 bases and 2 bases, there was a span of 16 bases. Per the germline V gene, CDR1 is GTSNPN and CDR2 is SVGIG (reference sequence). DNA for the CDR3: TGTGCCTGGAGTGTATGGGCAGGGACCGGTAACACTGAAGCTTTCTTT. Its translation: CAWSVWAGTGNTEAFF.

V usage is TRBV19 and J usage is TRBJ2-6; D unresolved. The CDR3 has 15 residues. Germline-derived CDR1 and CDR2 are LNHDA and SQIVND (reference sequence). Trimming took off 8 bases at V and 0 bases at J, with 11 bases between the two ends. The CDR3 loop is CASSPLGSGANVLTF. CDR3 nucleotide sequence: TGTGCCAGTTCCCCGTTAGGCTCTGGGGCCAACGTCCTGACTTTC.

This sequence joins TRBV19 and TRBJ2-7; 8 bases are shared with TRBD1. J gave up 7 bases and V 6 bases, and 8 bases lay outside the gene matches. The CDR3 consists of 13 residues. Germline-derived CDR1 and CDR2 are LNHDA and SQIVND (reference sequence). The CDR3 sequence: CASRPQGAGEQYF. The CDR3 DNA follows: TGTGCCAGTAGGCCCCAGGGGGCAGGGGAGCAGTACTTC. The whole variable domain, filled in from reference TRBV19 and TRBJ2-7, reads DGGITQSPKYLFRKEGQNVTLSCEQNLNHDAMYWYRQDPGQGLRLIYYSQIVNDFQKGDIAEGYSVSREKKESFPLTVTSAQKNPTAFYLCASRPQGAGEQYFGPGTRLTVT.

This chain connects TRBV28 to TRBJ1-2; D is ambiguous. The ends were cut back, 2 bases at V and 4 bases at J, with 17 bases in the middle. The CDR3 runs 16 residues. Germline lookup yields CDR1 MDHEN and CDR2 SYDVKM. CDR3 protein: CASSLTGRQALYGYTF. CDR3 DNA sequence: TGTGCCAGCAGTTTAACTGGTCGGCAGGCTCTCTATGGCTACACCTTC.

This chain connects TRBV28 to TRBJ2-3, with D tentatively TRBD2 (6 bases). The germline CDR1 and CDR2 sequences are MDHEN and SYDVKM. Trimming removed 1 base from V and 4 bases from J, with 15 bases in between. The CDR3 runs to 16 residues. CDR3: CASSLLGGSKADTQYF. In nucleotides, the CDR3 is TGTGCCAGCAGTTTATTAGGAGGGAGTAAGGCAGATACGCAGTATTTT.

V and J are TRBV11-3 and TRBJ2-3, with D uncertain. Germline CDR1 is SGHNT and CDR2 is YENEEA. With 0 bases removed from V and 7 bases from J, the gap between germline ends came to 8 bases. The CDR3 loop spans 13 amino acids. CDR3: CASSLEGINTQYF. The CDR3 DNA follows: TGTGCCAGCAGCTTAGAGGGAATCAATACGCAGTATTTT. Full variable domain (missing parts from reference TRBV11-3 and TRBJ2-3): EAGVVQSPRYKIIEKKQPVAFWCNPISGHNTLYWYLQNLGQGPELLIRYENEEAVDDSQLPKDRFSAERLKGVDSTLKIQPAELGDSAVYLCASSLEGINTQYFGPGTRLTVL.

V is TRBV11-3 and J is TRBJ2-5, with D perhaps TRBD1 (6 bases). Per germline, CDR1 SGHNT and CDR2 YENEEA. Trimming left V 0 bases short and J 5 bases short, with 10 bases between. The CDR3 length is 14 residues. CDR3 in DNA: TGTGCCAGCAGCTTAGACAGGGGCGGGGAGACCCAGTACTTC. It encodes CASSLDRGGETQYF.

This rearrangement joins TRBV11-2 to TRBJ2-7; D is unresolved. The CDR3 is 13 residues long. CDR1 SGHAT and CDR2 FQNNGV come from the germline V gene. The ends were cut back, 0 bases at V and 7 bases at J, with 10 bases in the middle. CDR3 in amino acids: CASSLDQDLEQYF. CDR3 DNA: TGTGCCAGCAGCTTAGATCAGGACCTAGAGCAGTACTTC.